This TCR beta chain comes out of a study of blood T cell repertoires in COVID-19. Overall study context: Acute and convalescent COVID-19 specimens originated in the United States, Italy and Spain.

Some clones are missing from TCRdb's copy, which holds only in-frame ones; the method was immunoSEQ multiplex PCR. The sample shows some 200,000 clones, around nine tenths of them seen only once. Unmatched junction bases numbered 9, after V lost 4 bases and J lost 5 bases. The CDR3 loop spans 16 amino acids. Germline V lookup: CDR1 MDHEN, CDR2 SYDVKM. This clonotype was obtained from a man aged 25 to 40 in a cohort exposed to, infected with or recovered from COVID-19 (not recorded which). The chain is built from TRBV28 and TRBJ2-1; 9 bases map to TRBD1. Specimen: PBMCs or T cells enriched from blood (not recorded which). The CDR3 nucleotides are TGTGCCAGCAGTTCCCTCCGGGACAGGGACGACAATGAGCAGTTCTTC. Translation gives CASSSLRDRDDNEQFF.